The 22 T cell receptor beta chains given below trace back to one sample, sequenced in a study of blood T cells in healthy people across ages. Next came a second PCR, run for about 7 to 12 cycles, which used a sample-barcoded 5' primer along with a J-beta primer mix. TCRdb reanalysed the 5' RACE reads using MiXCR and keeps one entry per CDR3 protein. The sample includes approximately 580,000 distinct CDR3 sequences, less than 25% of them seen just once. This same sample was also part of a study on T cells of mothers and their children.

Material for sequencing was blood. The source of these receptors is a boy younger than 18 in good health.

V gene TRBV20-1 combines with J gene TRBJ2-5; 11 nucleotides match TRBD2. Germline V gene lookup returns CDR1 DFQATT and CDR2 SNEGSKA (reference sequence). With V trimmed by 5 bases and J by 5 bases, 4 bases remained unmatched. This CDR3 region has 13 residues. The CDR3: CSAPRTSGETQYF. For the CDR3, the DNA is TGCAGTGCTCCCCGGACTAGCGGGGAGACCCAGTACTTC.

V usage is TRBV21-1 and J usage is TRBJ1-2. TRBV21-1 has pseudogene status. CDR3 size: 14 residues. CDR3 coding DNA: TGTGCCAGCAGCAAACAGGCCAGGAACTATGGCTACACCTTC. As protein: CASSKQARNYGYTF.

This clonotype appeared a few times. The V call is TRBV29-1, the J call TRBJ2-5, with D maybe TRBD1 (6 bases). There are 13 residues in the CDR3. The germline gives CDR1 SQVTM, CDR2 ANQGSEA. With 3 bases removed from V and 2 bases from J, the gap between germline ends came to 10 bases. The CDR3 region is CSVDGQQQETQYF. As DNA, the CDR3 is TGCAGCGTTGATGGACAGCAGCAAGAGACCCAGTACTTC.

The V and J genes are TRBV7-9 and TRBJ2-7; D uncertain. This CDR3 contains 13 residues. V lost 7 bases, J lost 0 bases, and 10 bases lay in between. Per germline, CDR1 SEHNR and CDR2 FQNEAQ (reference sequence). The CDR3 reads CASTPQVSYEQYF. The CDR3 coding sequence is TGTGCCAGCACCCCCCAGGTCTCCTACGAGCAGTACTTC. Full variable domain (remainder filled in from reference TRBV7-9 and TRBJ2-7): DTGVSQNPRHKITKRGQNVTFRCDPISEHNRLYWYRQTLGQGPEFLTYFQNEAQLEKSRLLSDRFSAERPKGSFSTLEIQRTEQGDSAMYLCASTPQVSYEQYFGPGTRLTVT.

The chain combines TRBV6-5 with TRBJ2-2, with D possibly matching TRBD1 (6 bases). Germline values: CDR1 MNHEY, CDR2 SVGAGI. The CDR3 loop spans 14 amino acids. V shed 7 bases and J shed 3 bases, with 12 bases lying between them. CDR3 nucleotide sequence: TGTGCCAGCAACCCCAGGGGCTACACCGGGGAGCTGTTTTTT. The encoded protein is CASNPRGYTGELFF.

The chain uses TRBV5-1 and TRBJ2-7; no firm D call. The V end was cut by 4 bases, the J end by 0 bases, with 17 bases between. The CDR3 has 16 residues. Germline loops: CDR1 SGHRS, CDR2 YFSETQ. Here the CDR3 DNA reads TGCGCCAGCAGCCCCCTAAACTGGCCAGTCTCCTACGAGCAGTACTTC. Translation gives CASSPLNWPVSYEQYF.

This clonotype was detected ten times or more. For the CDR3, the DNA is TGTGCCAGCAGACGACAGGACCATAATGAAAAACTGTTTTTT. Translating it yields CASRRQDHNEKLFF. V usage is TRBV2 and J usage is TRBJ1-4, with D maybe TRBD1 (6 bases). The V end was cut by 6 bases, the J end by 4 bases, with 12 bases between. Germline CDR1 SNHLY, CDR2 FYNNEI. The CDR3 spans 14 residues.

The rearrangement links TRBV14 to TRBJ2-7; 10 bases match TRBD1. The CDR3 loop spans 16 amino acids. V trimming: 0 bases; J trimming: 4 bases; junction bases outside the gene matches: 6. Per the germline V gene, CDR1 is SGHDN and CDR2 is FVKESK. The CDR3 DNA is TGTGCCAGCAGCCAAGATTGGCGGACAGGGGGTTACGAGCAGTACTTC. As protein: CASSQDWRTGGYEQYF. Using reference TRBV14 and TRBJ2-7 for the parts outside the CDR3, the full variable domain is EAGVTQFPSHSVIEKGQTVTLRCDPISGHDNLYWYRRVMGKEIKFLLHFVKESKQDESGMPNNRFLAERTGGTYSTLKVQPAELEDSGVYFCASSQDWRTGGYEQYFGPGTRLTVT.

The chain employs TRBV4-3 and TRBJ2-2; 11 nucleotides align to TRBD2. The CDR3 spans 19 residues. CDR1 and CDR2 (germline): LGHNA, YSLEER. The J segment lost 5 bases and the V segment lost 0 bases, leaving 11 bases of the junction unmatched. CDR3 sequence (DNA): TGCGCCAGCAGCCAAGAGCCCGGTAGCGGGAGGGTATGGACCGGGGAGCTGTTTTTT. Translating gives CASSQEPGSGRVWTGELFF.

The chain is built from TRBV12-3 or TRBV12-4 and TRBJ2-4; weak D call: TRBD1 (6 bases). V was clipped by 5 bases and J by 8 bases, with 7 bases between them. The length of the CDR3 is 11 residues. The CDR3 coding sequence is TGTGCCAGCAGTGCAGGGGACATTCAGTACTTC. It yields the protein CASSAGDIQYF.

A few counts support this clonotype. This chain connects TRBV7-2 to TRBJ2-5, with D possibly being TRBD1 (6 bases). The CDR3 is 15 residues long. The germline CDR1 and CDR2 sequences are SGHTA and FQGNSA. V lost 5 bases to trimming and J lost 1 base, with 14 bases between them. CDR3 sequence (DNA): TGTGCCAGCAGCCCGCAGAGAGGGGGCCAAGAGACCCAGTACTTC. Its protein product is CASSPQRGGQETQYF.

This clonotype was counted only a few times. This sequence joins TRBV20-1 and TRBJ2-5; possible D gene TRBD2, 5 bases. Looked up from germline, CDR1 is DFQATT and CDR2 is SNEGSKA (reference sequence). This CDR3 comprises 15 residues. Between the trimmed V and J ends, which lost 2 bases and 0 bases, there was a span of 13 bases. Here the CDR3 DNA reads TGCAGTGCTAGAAGGGAGACGGGCGACCAAGAGACCCAGTACTTC. This sequence encodes CSARRETGDQETQYF.

This clonotype was counted a single time. The CDR3 loop reads CASSKVSEQYF. For the CDR3, the DNA is TGTGCCAGCAGCAAAGTCTCCGAGCAGTACTTC. The chain links TRBV21-1 to TRBJ2-5. The J call may be mistaken, given a closer DNA end match to TRBJ2-7. TRBV21-1 is deemed a pseudogene. CDR3 length equals 11 residues.

The sample holds many counts of this clonotype. This chain connects TRBV24-1 to TRBJ2-2; maybe TRBD1 (5 bases). Deletions cut 7 bases from V and 5 bases from J, with 10 bases between. The CDR3 has 13 amino acids. Germline V lookup: CDR1 KGHDR, CDR2 SFDVKD. The CDR3 here is CATRASGTGELFF. The CDR3 coding sequence is TGTGCCACCAGGGCCTCAGGGACCGGGGAGCTGTTTTTT.

This chain uses TRBV25-1 with TRBJ2-2, with D uncertain. Germline V lookup: CDR1 MGHDK, CDR2 SYGVNS. The germline V and J ends were trimmed by 3 bases and 4 bases, with 3 bases remaining between them. The CDR3 runs to 12 residues. CDR3 amino acids: CASSDSTGELFF. In DNA form, the CDR3 reads TGTGCCAGCAGTGACAGCACCGGGGAGCTGTTTTTT. The variable domain in full, with the rest retrieved from reference TRBV25-1 and TRBJ2-2, is EADIYQTPRYLVIGTGKKITLECSQTMGHDKMYWYQQDPGMELHLIHYSYGVNSTEKGDLSSESTVSRIRTEHFPLTLESARPSHTSQYLCASSDSTGELFFGEGSRLTVL.

This sequence joins TRBV30 and TRBJ1-5; tentatively, D is TRBD1 (5 bases). Germline V lookup: CDR1 GTSNPN, CDR2 SVGIG (reference sequence). This CDR3 is 13 amino acids long. The V end lost 1 base, the J end lost 6 bases, and 10 bases lay between the germline ends. The CDR3 sequence is CAWSEQGGQPQHF. The CDR3 coding sequence is TGTGCCTGGAGTGAGCAGGGCGGTCAGCCCCAGCATTTT.

This clonotype was counted a few times. The V and J genes are TRBV29-1 and TRBJ1-2; the match to TRBD1 covers 10 bases. Trimming took 6 bases from V and 7 from J; bases not matched to a gene: 11. The length of the CDR3 is 14 residues. CDR1 SQVTM and CDR2 ANQGSEA come from the germline V gene. CDR3 residues: CSVDGDRGLGGYTF. As DNA, the CDR3 is TGCAGCGTGGACGGGGACAGGGGCCTGGGTGGCTACACCTTC.

The CDR3 loop is CASSREREQFF. CDR3 DNA: TGTGCCAGCAGCCGCGAGCGCGAGCAGTTCTTC. V usage is TRBV28 and J usage is TRBJ2-1; D unclear. Trimming took off 6 bases at V and 10 bases at J, with 10 bases between the two ends. CDR1 MDHEN and CDR2 SYDVKM come from the germline V gene. CDR3 length: 11 amino acids.

This clonotype was seen more than once but under ten times. The chain links TRBV29-1 to TRBJ2-5; 16 nucleotides line up with TRBD2. The assigned J gene may be wrong: the sequence end matches TRBJ2-1 better. In germline, CDR1 is SQVTM, CDR2 ANQGSEA. This CDR3 has 15 residues. CDR3 DNA: TGCAGCGCGGGGACTAGCGGGAGGGCTGACAATGAGCAGTTCTTC. Its translation: CSAGTSGRADNEQFF.

Points on this clonotype: A read error may produce the germline difference seen at one junction end. V is TRBV12-3 or TRBV12-4 and J is TRBJ1-2, with D perhaps matching TRBD1 (6 bases). The CDR3 has 12 amino acids. The CDR3 loop is CASSLVRGAHSF. CDR3 nucleotides: TGTGCCAGCAGTTTAGTCAGGGGAGCCCACTCCTTC.

This clonotype has a handful of counts. The chain links TRBV27 to TRBJ2-1; TRBD2 aligns across 14 bases. In germline, CDR1 is MNHEY, CDR2 SMNVEV (reference sequence). The V gene end was trimmed by 4 bases and the J gene end by 7 bases; junction bases not matched to a gene: 3. The CDR3 extends over 15 amino acids. Here the CDR3 reads CASSWGTSGSNEQFF. The DNA for the CDR3 is TGTGCCAGCAGTTGGGGGACTAGCGGGAGTAATGAGCAGTTCTTC.

V usage is TRBV20-1 and J usage is TRBJ2-1; 8 bases are a match to TRBD2. Trimming took 2 bases from V and 1 from J; bases not matched to a gene: 4. Looked up from germline, CDR1 is DFQATT and CDR2 is SNEGSKA (reference sequence). CDR3 length: 15 amino acids. Here the CDR3 DNA reads TGCAGTGCTAGATCGGGACTAGTATCCTACAATGAGCAGTTCTTC. This codes for CSARSGLVSYNEQFF.